These 26 T cell receptor beta chains originate from one sample sequenced in a study of STAT5B mutations in CD4+ large granular lymphocyte leukemia. Sequencing used immunoSEQ multiplex PCR; TCRdb keeps in-frame clones, though not all of them. The table lists around 30,000 clones, approximately 75% of them singletons. Sequencing was done on a sample of CD4+ T cells from blood buffy coats. The receptors stem from a human donor in good health.

This chain joins TRBV7-2 and TRBJ1-1; the D is unclear. Deletions cut 4 bases from V and 1 base from J, with 16 bases between. CDR1 and CDR2 (germline): SGHTA, FQGNSA. The CDR3 totals 16 residues. CDR3 sequence (DNA): TGTGCCAGCAGCTCCGGGAGAGGACGGGAGAACACTGAAGCTTTCTTT. This encodes CASSSGRGRENTEAFF.

The chain employs TRBV4-3 and TRBJ1-6; D is ambiguous. The CDR3 covers 17 residues. Germline V gene sequence: CDR1 LGHNA, CDR2 YSLEER. Trimming took off 0 bases at V and 10 bases at J, with 19 bases between the two ends. The CDR3 region has the DNA TGCGCCAGCAGCCAAGATTTTTCGGGCGGAGTTGTCTCACCCCTCCACTTT. Translation: CASSQDFSGGVVSPLHF.

The chain couples TRBV29-1 to TRBJ2-5; TRBD2 is a possible D gene (7 bases). The germline V and J ends were trimmed by 1 base and 8 bases, with 20 bases remaining between them. This CDR3 is 15 amino acids long. CDR1 and CDR2 from the germline V gene are SQVTM and ANQGSEA. The CDR3 loop is CSVEGTRGGQGTQYF. DNA for the CDR3: TGCAGCGTTGAAGGGACTAGAGGGGGACAAGGAACCCAGTACTTC.

The V call is TRBV2, the J call TRBJ1-5, with a tentative D call TRBD1 (5 bases). Deletions cut 1 base from V and 4 bases from J, with 8 bases between. Germline V gene data show CDR1 as SNHLY and CDR2 as FYNNEI. There are 14 residues in the CDR3. The CDR3: CASSEVGRNQPQHF. As DNA, the CDR3 is TGTGCCAGCAGTGAAGTGGGACGGAATCAGCCCCAGCATTTT.

The sample holds a few counts of this clone. The chain couples TRBV7-9 to TRBJ2-7; 7 nucleotides line up with TRBD2. Germline-derived CDR1 and CDR2 are SEHNR and FQNEAQ (reference sequence). The V segment lost 4 bases and the J segment 3 bases; nucleotides outside the gene matches: 6. CDR3 length: 14 amino acids. This CDR3 is CASSSGTMSYEQYF. The CDR3, as DNA: TGTGCCAGCAGCTCCGGGACTATGAGCTACGAGCAGTACTTC.

This clone was counted a single time. The CDR3 DNA reads TGTGCCAGCAGTCACGGGACACCCTACGAGCAGTACTTC. Encoded protein: CASSHGTPYEQYF. The chain recombines TRBV27 with TRBJ2-7; perhaps TRBD1 as D (6 bases). V lost 5 bases and J 2 bases, leaving 10 bases between the germline ends. This CDR3 is 13 amino acids long. CDR1 MNHEY and CDR2 SMNVEV come from the germline V gene (reference sequence).

The chain uses TRBV5-8 and TRBJ1-5; possibly TRBD1 for D (5 bases). Germline-derived CDR1 and CDR2 are SGHTS and YDEGEE. The CDR3 is made up of 16 amino acids. The germline V and J ends were trimmed by 4 bases and 2 bases, with 16 bases remaining between them. The DNA for the CDR3 is TGTGCCAGCAGCCTGTCTGGGGGGGTGGGCAATCAGCCCCAGCATTTT. Protein sequence: CASSLSGGVGNQPQHF.

The CDR3 region has the DNA TGCGCCAGCAGCTTGGCCGGGACTATTTCTGGGGCCAACGTCCTGACTTTC. It codes for CASSLAGTISGANVLTF. The chain joins TRBV5-1 to TRBJ2-6, with 7 positions matching TRBD2. CDR1 is SGHRS, CDR2 YFSETQ, per germline. The CDR3 totals 17 residues. After removal of 0 bases from V and 1 base from J, the junction contained 4 bases not matched to a gene.

V usage is TRBV7-6 and J usage is TRBJ1-1; TRBD1 matches at 8 bases. The CDR3 loop spans 15 amino acids. The germline V gene has CDR1 SGHVS and CDR2 FNYEAQ. The trim removed 11 bases at V and 3 bases at J, leaving 14 bases unmatched. The CDR3 region is CAVSTGGFGYTEAFF. As DNA, the CDR3 is TGTGCCGTATCAACAGGGGGGTTTGGGTACACTGAAGCTTTCTTT.

The V gene is TRBV6-5, the J gene TRBJ2-7; D is possibly TRBD1 (5 bases). Germline V gene data show CDR1 as MNHEY and CDR2 as SVGAGI. Trimming cost V 5 bases and J 2 bases, with 10 bases left between them. This CDR3 spans 13 amino acids. The chain's CDR3 is CASSNTGTYEQYF. Written as DNA, the CDR3 is TGTGCCAGCAGTAACACAGGCACCTACGAGCAGTACTTC.

This clone appeared once. The chain is built from TRBV15 and TRBJ2-1; TRBD2 agrees at 12 bases. The length of the CDR3 is 16 residues. Germline V lookup: CDR1 LNHNV, CDR2 YYDKDF (reference sequence). The trim removed 0 bases at V and 10 bases at J, leaving 7 bases unmatched. The CDR3 spells CATSRDRTSGKAEQFF. The CDR3 DNA is TGTGCCACCAGCAGAGACCGGACTAGCGGGAAAGCGGAGCAGTTCTTC.

The chain uses TRBV19 and TRBJ1-5, with D maybe TRBD1 (6 bases). V was pared by 5 bases and J by 4 bases, with 15 bases between. Germline V gene sequence: CDR1 LNHDA, CDR2 SQIVND (reference sequence). This CDR3 comprises 15 residues. Here the CDR3 DNA reads TGTGCCAGTAGTTTCTACGACAGGAGAAATCAGCCCCAGCATTTT. This encodes CASSFYDRRNQPQHF. The whole variable domain, remainder taken from reference TRBV19 and TRBJ1-5, is DGGITQSPKYLFRKEGQNVTLSCEQNLNHDAMYWYRQDPGQGLRLIYYSQIVNDFQKGDIAEGYSVSREKKESFPLTVTSAQKNPTAFYLCASSFYDRRNQPQHFGDGTRLSIL.

V usage is TRBV19 and J usage is TRBJ2-3, with D unresolved. Trimming removed 7 bases at V and 0 bases at J, with 8 bases between. Germline CDR1 and CDR2: LNHDA and SQIVND (reference sequence). The CDR3 runs to 13 residues. Here the CDR3 reads CASTLGSTDTQYF. DNA for the CDR3: TGTGCCAGTACCCTCGGTAGCACAGATACGCAGTATTTT.

This clone was recorded only once. The chain uses TRBV7-2 and TRBJ2-5; the D gene is possibly TRBD1 (5 bases). The V gene lost 1 base and the J gene lost 5 bases, with 11 bases spanning the gap. The CDR3 extends over 14 amino acids. The germline V gene encodes CDR1 SGHTA and CDR2 FQGNSA. This CDR3 reads CASSLDQGWETQYF. CDR3 bases: TGTGCCAGCAGCTTAGATCAGGGCTGGGAGACCCAGTACTTC.

J is TRBJ1-2 and V is TRBV28; maybe TRBD1 (6 bases). CDR1 and CDR2 from the germline V gene are MDHEN and SYDVKM. V was clipped by 6 bases and J by 8 bases, with 19 bases between them. The CDR3 has 14 residues. The CDR3 is CASRGPQGIRGYTF. The CDR3 DNA sequence: TGTGCCAGCAGAGGCCCACAGGGCATACGCGGCTACACCTTC.

This chain joins TRBV10-3 and TRBJ2-1; 10 positions agree with TRBD1. Unmatched junction bases numbered 9, after V lost 0 bases and J lost 4 bases. The CDR3 contains 18 residues. Germline CDR1 is ENHRY and CDR2 is SYGVKD. CDR3 DNA sequence: TGTGCCATCAGTGAGTCGAGGGACAGGGGACTTACTTACAATGAGCAGTTCTTC. Residues: CAISESRDRGLTYNEQFF.

This clone turned up a few times. The rearrangement uses TRBV29-1 and TRBJ2-5; D is ambiguous. In germline, CDR1 is SQVTM, CDR2 ANQGSEA. V dropped 3 bases and J dropped 5 bases, with 16 bases sitting between them. The CDR3 is made up of 14 amino acids. CDR3 sequence reads: CSVDGWQPSETQYF. The CDR3 DNA is TGCAGCGTTGACGGGTGGCAGCCCAGCGAGACCCAGTACTTC.

The V call is TRBV9, the J call TRBJ2-2; D is ambiguous. This CDR3 has 18 residues. The V end lost 0 bases, the J end lost 2 bases, and 17 bases lay between the germline ends. Germline V lookup: CDR1 SGDLS, CDR2 YYNGEE. As DNA, the CDR3 is TGTGCCAGCAGCGTAGATGGCGGTATACAGCCTAACACCGGGGAGCTGTTTTTT. Amino acids: CASSVDGGIQPNTGELFF.

The rearrangement links TRBV4-3 to TRBJ1-2; no clear D gene. Germline CDR1 reads LGHNA; CDR2 reads YSLEER. This CDR3 contains 14 residues. Trimming pared 0 bases from V and 0 bases from J, leaving 5 bases between. The CDR3 DNA reads as TGCGCCAGCAGCCAAGATATAACTAACTATGGCTACACCTTC. Its protein is CASSQDITNYGYTF.

The chain couples TRBV5-8 to TRBJ2-1; the D gene is possibly TRBD1 (6 bases). This CDR3 has 13 residues. Germline V gives CDR1 SGHTS, CDR2 YDEGEE. V shed 3 bases and J shed 7 bases, with 11 bases lying between them. CDR3 DNA sequence: TGTGCCAGCAGCTCCACTAGGGGGAATGAGCAGTTCTTC. Its protein is CASSSTRGNEQFF.

The V gene is TRBV6-1, the J gene TRBJ2-7; D is ambiguous. The V end lost 3 bases, the J end lost 4 bases, and 16 bases lay between the germline ends. Germline CDR1 is MNHNS and CDR2 is SASEGT. CDR3 size: 15 residues. In DNA form, the CDR3 reads TGTGCCAGCAGTGACGGTTGGGGATCCCCTTACGAGCAGTACTTC. Translation gives CASSDGWGSPYEQYF.

CDR3 sequence reads: CASNETDLNQPQHF. DNA of the CDR3: TGTGCCAGCAACGAGACGGATCTCAATCAGCCCCAGCATTTT. The V and J genes are TRBV21-1 and TRBJ1-5. TRBV21-1 is deemed a pseudogene. The CDR3 has 14 residues.

The CDR3 loop reads CASSPRATSGSSDTQYF. The CDR3 DNA is TGTGCCAGCAGCCCACGAGCGACTAGCGGGAGTTCAGATACGCAGTATTTT. J is TRBJ2-3 and V is TRBV7-6; 12 bases are shared with TRBD2. With 5 bases clipped from V and 4 bases from J, the junction kept 10 bases outside the gene matches. The CDR3 consists of 17 residues. In germline, CDR1 is SGHVS, CDR2 FNYEAQ. The full variable domain, rest sourced from reference TRBV7-6 and TRBJ2-3, is GAGVSQSPRYKVTKRGQDVALRCDPISGHVSLYWYRQALGQGPEFLTYFNYEAQQDKSGLPNDRFSAERPEGSISTLTIQRTEQRDSAMYRCASSPRATSGSSDTQYFGPGTRLTVL.

This clone was detected only a few times. The chain has TRBV9 and TRBJ2-7; TRBD2 is a possible D gene (5 bases). In germline, CDR1 is SGDLS, CDR2 YYNGEE. The germline V and J ends were trimmed by 3 bases and 6 bases, with 13 bases remaining between them. The length of the CDR3 is 13 residues. The CDR3 spells CASSEGRGVEQYF. The CDR3 DNA is TGTGCCAGCAGCGAAGGTCGGGGTGTCGAGCAGTACTTC.

This clone showed up just a few times. The V gene is TRBV7-9, the J gene TRBJ1-5, with a tentative D call TRBD1 (5 bases). V was clipped by 2 bases and J by 6 bases, with 17 bases between them. Germline values: CDR1 SEHNR, CDR2 FQNEAQ (reference sequence). The CDR3 is made up of 16 amino acids. The CDR3 coding sequence is TGTGCCAGCAGCTTATCTTCTGGAGGGGCGAGTCAGCCCCAGCATTTT. Its translation: CASSLSSGGASQPQHF.

The gene calls are TRBV5-1 and TRBJ1-4; TRBD1 matches at 11 bases. CDR3 length: 15 residues. Germline CDR1 SGHRS, CDR2 YFSETQ. The V and J ends lost 4 bases and 6 bases, in that order; junction bases with no gene match: 5. CDR3 amino acids: CASSPGQGAHEKLFF. The DNA for the CDR3 is TGCGCCAGCAGCCCCGGACAGGGGGCACATGAAAAACTGTTTTTT.